The 13 T cell receptor beta chains below come from one sample, sequenced in a study of T cell responses to AZD1222 COVID-19 vaccine. The repertoire was sequenced with immunoSEQ multiplex PCR; TCRdb's copy has only in-frame clones and lacks some. Among under 150,000 clones listed, roughly 91% were seen once. The sequences come from peripheral blood, collected on day 0 of AZD1222 vaccination. These receptors came from an adult in good health.

The chain links TRBV27 to TRBJ2-7; 12 positions agree with TRBD2. V dropped 5 bases and J dropped 9; count of bases not matched to a gene: 14. The germline gives CDR1 MNHEY, CDR2 SMNVEV (reference sequence). The CDR3 consists of 16 residues. For the CDR3, the DNA is TGTGCCAGCAGTGATAGGACTAGCGGGGTGAAGGACGGGCAGTACTTC. This translates into CASSDRTSGVKDGQYF.

The chain carries TRBV15 and TRBJ2-7; tentative D call: TRBD2 (5 bases). Germline V gene lookup returns CDR1 LNHNV and CDR2 YYDKDF (reference sequence). This CDR3 is 14 amino acids long. Trimming stripped 1 base from V and 6 bases from J, with 13 bases between. CDR3 in DNA: TGTGCCACCAGCAGAGCGGGAATGGATGGCGAGCAGTACTTC. This codes for CATSRAGMDGEQYF.

This clone was detected once. V usage is TRBV7-9 and J usage is TRBJ2-7; the match to TRBD1 covers 9 bases. Germline assignment: CDR1 SEHNR and CDR2 FQNEAQ (reference sequence). The CDR3 covers 15 residues. The V segment lost 4 bases and the J segment 0 bases; nucleotides outside the gene matches: 4. The CDR3 DNA sequence: TGTGCCAGCAGCTCCGGGACAGGGAGCTCCTACGAGCAGTACTTC. Its protein is CASSSGTGSSYEQYF.

The chain employs TRBV27 and TRBJ2-2, with D perhaps given as TRBD1 or TRBD2 (5 bases each). V was shortened by 6 bases and J by 6 bases, with 8 bases between the two germline ends. This CDR3 comprises 12 residues. Germline V gene sequence: CDR1 MNHEY, CDR2 SMNVEV (reference sequence). The CDR3 loop reads CASRWGPGELFF. The CDR3 nucleotides are TGTGCCAGCAGATGGGGACCCGGGGAGCTGTTTTTT.

The chain joins TRBV19 to TRBJ1-1, with 7 bases lining up with TRBD1. Trimming at V came to 7 bases and at J to 7 bases, leaving 15 bases not matched to a gene. CDR1 LNHDA and CDR2 SQIVND come from the germline V gene (reference sequence). This CDR3 is 15 amino acids long. The CDR3 reads CASTRDSASPLEAFF. Written as DNA, the CDR3 is TGTGCCAGTACTAGGGACAGCGCCTCCCCACTTGAAGCTTTCTTT.

The chain's CDR3 is CASSQDRLDRERTNEKLFF. The CDR3, as DNA: TGCGCCAGCAGCCAAGATCGGCTCGACAGGGAGCGCACTAATGAAAAACTGTTTTTT. V and J are TRBV4-3 and TRBJ1-4; 7 bases are a match to TRBD1. V lost 0 bases to trimming and J lost 2 bases; unmatched junction nucleotides: 12. The CDR3 covers 19 residues. In germline, CDR1 is LGHNA, CDR2 YSLEER.

The rearrangement uses TRBV10-3 and TRBJ1-5; 9 positions agree with TRBD1. The CDR3 sequence is 14 residues long. Per the germline V gene, CDR1 is ENHRY and CDR2 is SYGVKD. V trimming: 6 bases; J trimming: 3 bases; junction bases outside the gene matches: 3. CDR3 bases: TGTGCCATCAGCCGGGACAGGGACAATCAGCCCCAGCATTTT. Its protein product is CAISRDRDNQPQHF.

This clone came up once. J is TRBJ1-1 and V is TRBV12-3 or TRBV12-4; a weak D match, TRBD1 (6 bases). The CDR3 covers 12 residues. Trimming removed 2 bases from V and 6 bases from J, with 7 bases in between. The CDR3 is CASSLWTAEAFF. CDR3 DNA sequence: TGTGCCAGCAGTTTATGGACAGCTGAAGCTTTCTTT.

The genes are TRBV28 and TRBJ1-2; D is ambiguous. Germline loops: CDR1 MDHEN, CDR2 SYDVKM. Trimming took 2 bases from V and 2 from J, leaving 6 bases between them. The CDR3 has 13 amino acids. The DNA for the CDR3 is TGTGCCAGCAGTTTACGGCAGAACTATGGCTACACCTTC. This sequence encodes CASSLRQNYGYTF.

The chain carries TRBV6-5 and TRBJ1-6; D not resolved. The germline gives CDR1 MNHEY, CDR2 SVGAGI. Trimming removed 0 bases at V and 10 bases at J, with 16 bases between. The CDR3 is made up of 16 amino acids. CDR3 sequence reads: CASSYSSGLGGSPLHF. The CDR3 region has the DNA TGTGCCAGCAGTTACTCGAGTGGGTTAGGAGGGTCACCCCTCCACTTT.

The chain has TRBV27 and TRBJ2-1, with a weak D call TRBD2 (6 bases). The CDR3 is 15 residues long. Germline CDR1 is MNHEY and CDR2 is SMNVEV (reference sequence). V dropped 4 bases and J dropped 4 bases, with 14 bases sitting between them. This chain's CDR3 is CASSYPGLRYNEQFF. CDR3 nucleotide sequence: TGTGCCAGCAGTTACCCGGGACTCCGATACAATGAGCAGTTCTTC.

The chain is built from TRBV6-2 or TRBV6-3 and TRBJ2-7; D possibly corresponds to TRBD1 (6 bases). CDR3 length: 13 residues. Trimming shortened V by 5 bases and J by 0 bases, and 8 bases separated the two germline ends. Germline values: CDR1 MNHEY, CDR2 SVGEGT. In DNA form, the CDR3 reads TGTGCCAGCAGTGGGACATTCTCCTACGAGCAGTACTTC. Translation: CASSGTFSYEQYF.

The rearrangement joins TRBV18 to TRBJ2-2, with 14 nucleotides matching TRBD2. Trimming took 5 bases from V and 4 from J; bases not matched to a gene: 9. CDR1 KGHSH and CDR2 LQKENI come from the germline V gene. CDR3 length: 18 residues. The CDR3 nucleotides are TGTGCCAGCTCATCAGCTGGGACTAGCGGGAGCGTCACCGGGGAGCTGTTTTTT. Protein: CASSSAGTSGSVTGELFF.